Each of the 9 T cell receptor beta chains below was sequenced from the same sample in a study of T cell responses to AZD1222 COVID-19 vaccine. Sequencing used immunoSEQ multiplex PCR; TCRdb keeps in-frame clones, though not all of them. Seen here are around 200,000 clones, roughly 93% observed once, and the top ten hold around 1%. Sample: peripheral blood, taken 28 days after the second dose of the MenACWY control vaccine. These receptors all come from an adult who received the MenACWY meningococcal vaccine as a control.

The chain joins TRBV27 to TRBJ2-7; D is uncertain. CDR1 and CDR2 from the germline V gene are MNHEY and SMNVEV (reference sequence). The V and J ends lost 2 bases and 2 bases respectively, with 7 bases between them. The length of the CDR3 is 13 residues. CDR3 in amino acids: CASSLDRAYEQYF. For the CDR3, the DNA is TGTGCCAGCAGTTTAGACCGCGCCTACGAGCAGTACTTC.

The chain uses TRBV21-1 and TRBJ2-1; whether TRBD1, the table's D call, matches the DNA was not checked. TRBV21-1 has pseudogene status. The CDR3 runs 14 residues. The CDR3 region is CASTKDNSCNEQFF. The CDR3, as DNA: TGTGCCAGCACTAAAGACAACAGCTGCAATGAGCAGTTCTTC.

This clone was counted once. The V call is TRBV7-9, the J call TRBJ1-2, with TRBD1 as a possible D gene (5 bases). Germline V gives CDR1 SEHNR, CDR2 FQNEAQ (reference sequence). The V end was cut by 3 bases, the J end by 8 bases, with 13 bases between. The CDR3 contains 13 residues. The CDR3: CASSLMGPQGYTF. The CDR3 DNA is TGTGCCAGCAGCTTGATGGGACCTCAGGGCTACACCTTC.

This rearrangement joins TRBV6-5 to TRBJ1-5, with D unresolved. CDR3 size: 10 residues. The germline V gene has CDR1 MNHEY and CDR2 SVGAGI. With 8 bases removed from V and 6 bases from J, the gap between germline ends came to 5 bases. The CDR3 sequence is CASGPQPQHF. The CDR3 coding sequence is TGTGCCAGCGGCCCTCAGCCCCAGCATTTT.

This chain uses TRBV7-2 with TRBJ1-2, with D tentatively TRBD1 (5 bases). The CDR3 totals 14 residues. Per germline, CDR1 SGHTA and CDR2 FQGNSA. V was trimmed by 5 bases and J by 3 bases, leaving 13 bases between them. CDR3 DNA: TGTGCCAGCAGCCAGCCGGGACCCTACTATGGCTACACCTTC. Protein sequence: CASSQPGPYYGYTF.

The chain is built from TRBV6-4 and TRBJ2-3; perhaps TRBD1 as D (6 bases). The CDR3 is made up of 15 amino acids. V was cut by 4 bases and J by 4 bases, with 15 bases left in between. CDR1 is MRHNA and CDR2 is SNTAGT in the germline V gene. The CDR3 spells CASSASAGAADTQYF. CDR3 DNA sequence: TGTGCCAGCAGTGCCTCCGCAGGGGCGGCAGATACGCAGTATTTT.

The V gene is TRBV3-1 (or the pseudogene TRBV3-2), the J gene TRBJ1-2; a weak D match, TRBD1 (5 bases). V was pared by 5 bases and J by 0 bases, with 13 bases between. The V gene's germline CDR1 is LGHDT and CDR2 YNNKEL (reference sequence). The CDR3 runs 15 residues. The CDR3 loop reads CASSYRQKTNYGYTF. In DNA, the CDR3 is TGTGCCAGCAGCTACCGACAGAAAACTAACTATGGCTACACCTTC.

This rearrangement joins TRBV2 to TRBJ1-5; D is ambiguous. Germline-derived CDR1 and CDR2 are SNHLY and FYNNEI. This CDR3 is 13 amino acids long. The ends were cut back, 0 bases at V and 7 bases at J, with 7 bases in the middle. The CDR3 here is CASSEALLQPQHF. In DNA, the CDR3 is TGTGCCAGCAGTGAAGCGCTTTTGCAGCCCCAGCATTTT.

This chain connects TRBV29-1 to TRBJ1-2; weak D call: TRBD1 (5 bases). There are 12 residues in the CDR3. Per the germline V gene, CDR1 is SQVTM and CDR2 is ANQGSEA. With 4 bases removed from V and 4 bases from J, the gap between germline ends came to 10 bases. CDR3 DNA: TGCAGCGTTGGGGGGACGTCCTATGGCTACACCTTC. It encodes CSVGGTSYGYTF.